This T cell receptor (beta chain) was recovered during a study of shared clonotypes between healthy human individuals. On the study more broadly: CD4 naive cells filled three plates per donor, CD4 memory three, CD8 naive two and CD8 memory one.

Generated by immunoSEQ multiplex PCR, the TCRdb table keeps only in-frame clones and is missing some. The sample gives approximately 2,200,000 clones, roughly 91% of which show up once; about 1.5% is in the top ten. The naive CD8 population came from CD45RO-negative cells selected for CCR7, without terminally differentiated effector memory CD45RA+ cells. The study drew all its donors from Caucasian adults living in Nashville, Tennessee. Germline V gene sequence: CDR1 MNHEY, CDR2 SMNVEV (reference sequence). V was trimmed by 5 bases and J by 0 bases, leaving 8 bases between them. The CDR3 has 15 residues. This clone was seen once. Its antigen is unknown. Points from the study as a whole: In general, naive subsets displayed greater estimated richness than memory subsets did.

Sequenced: naive CD8+ T cells from PBMCs. The sequence came from a man aged 18 to 30 in good health. Some clones in this sample may be carry-over from other donors' samples. The rearrangement uses TRBV27 and TRBJ2-6; D ambiguous. CDR3 bases: TGTGCCAGCAGTCCCGCCAGCTCTGGGGCCAACGTCCTGACTTTC. Amino acid sequence: CASSPASSGANVLTF. Filled out from reference TRBV27 and TRBJ2-6, the complete variable domain reads EAQVTQNPRYLITVTGKKLTVTCSQNMNHEYMSWYRQDPGLGLRQIYYSMNVEVTDKGDVPEGYKVSRKEKRNFPLILESPSPNQTSLYFCASSPASSGANVLTFGAGSRLTVL.